These 10 T cell receptor beta chains were all obtained from the same sample, sequenced in a study of blood T cell repertoires in COVID-19. Profiling relied on immunoSEQ multiplex PCR, and the TCRdb table lists in-frame clones only, not all of them. The sample carries approximately 210,000 clones, 80% recorded once. Sequencing was performed on PBMCs or T cells enriched from blood (not recorded which). The origin of the receptors is a man between 25 and 39 years old with acute COVID-19.

The chain uses TRBV12-5 and TRBJ2-7; no firm D call. The V gene lost 5 bases and the J gene lost 0 bases, with 11 bases spanning the gap. The germline V gene has CDR1 LGHNT and CDR2 FRNRAP. There are 14 residues in the CDR3. This chain's CDR3 is CASGPNWSSYEQYF. CDR3 nucleotide sequence: TGTGCTAGTGGTCCCAACTGGAGCTCCTACGAGCAGTACTTC.

The sample holds a few counts of this clone. The chain links TRBV27 to TRBJ1-1, with 9 bases lining up with TRBD1. The CDR3 sequence is 16 residues long. Germline V lookup: CDR1 MNHEY, CDR2 SMNVEV (reference sequence). J lost 3 bases, V lost 2 bases, and 7 bases had no gene match. The CDR3 nucleotides are TGTGCCAGCAGTTTAAACAGGGGGCTTGTTTACACTGAAGCTTTCTTT. This translates into CASSLNRGLVYTEAFF.

The rearrangement uses TRBV5-1 and TRBJ1-5; TRBD1 matches 9 bases. V shed 2 bases and J 4 bases; nucleotides not matched to a gene: 7. Per the germline V gene, CDR1 is SGHRS and CDR2 is YFSETQ. CDR3 size: 16 residues. The CDR3 DNA reads as TGCGCCAGCAGCTTAACCGGGACAGGGTCTAATCAGCCCCAGCATTTT. This sequence encodes CASSLTGTGSNQPQHF.

Ten or more counts support this clone. The CDR3 protein is CASSFRTSNEKLFF. Here the CDR3 DNA reads TGTGCCAGCAGCTTCCGGACATCAAATGAAAAACTGTTTTTT. This rearrangement joins TRBV7-9 to TRBJ1-4, with D possibly TRBD1 on 5 matching bases. The ends were cut back, 3 bases at V and 5 bases at J, with 10 bases in the middle. Germline V lookup: CDR1 SEHNR, CDR2 FQNEAQ (reference sequence). The CDR3 extends over 14 amino acids.

The V and J genes are TRBV12-3 or TRBV12-4 and TRBJ1-2, with 10 bases that match TRBD1. J lost 8 bases, V lost 6 bases, and 6 bases had no gene match. CDR3 size: 13 residues. In DNA, the CDR3 is TGTGCCAGCAGACCCGGACAGGGGGGCGGCTACACCTTC. Residues: CASRPGQGGGYTF.

This clone was detected once. The DNA for the CDR3 is TGTGCCACCAGTGATTCCAGGTTAATAGGACAGCCCACAGATACGCAGTATTTT. Translated, it gives CATSDSRLIGQPTDTQYF. J is TRBJ2-3 and V is TRBV24-1; D may be TRBD1 (6 bases). The V and J ends lost 2 bases and 2 bases respectively, with 19 bases between them. Looked up from germline, CDR1 is KGHDR and CDR2 is SFDVKD. This CDR3 spans 18 amino acids.

This chain uses TRBV7-9 with TRBJ1-4; a weak D match, TRBD1 (5 bases). Trimming took off 2 bases at V and 5 bases at J, with 12 bases between the two ends. Germline V gives CDR1 SEHNR, CDR2 FQNEAQ (reference sequence). This CDR3 is 15 amino acids long. The CDR3 protein is CASSLTGGPNEKLFF. In nucleotides, the CDR3 is TGTGCCAGCAGCTTAACCGGGGGTCCCAATGAAAAACTGTTTTTT.

As regards this clone: One junction end does not reproduce the germline sequence, and a read error may be involved. This sequence joins TRBV5-6 and TRBJ1-1; TRBD1 matches 8 bases. Per the germline V gene, CDR1 is SGHDT and CDR2 is YYEEEE. CDR3 length: 13 amino acids. CDR3 DNA: TGTGCCAGCAGTTTGGACAGGGCCCCTGAAGCTTTCTTT. Amino acid sequence: CASSLDRAPEAFF.

The V call is TRBV10-3, the J call TRBJ2-7, with TRBD1 identical over 12 bases. With 2 bases clipped from V and 4 bases from J, the junction kept 12 bases outside the gene matches. CDR3 length: 18 residues. The V gene's germline CDR1 is ENHRY and CDR2 SYGVKD. Here the CDR3 reads CAISEGARDRGHEYEQYF. As DNA, the CDR3 is TGTGCCATCAGTGAGGGGGCTCGGGACAGGGGGCATGAGTACGAGCAGTACTTC.

CDR3 region: CASSKGGGEQFF. In DNA form, the CDR3 reads TGTGCCAGCAGCAAAGGCGGGGGTGAGCAGTTCTTC. This chain links TRBV21-1 with TRBJ2-1; TRBD2, the table's D call, was not compared with the DNA. TRBV21-1 is a pseudogene. This CDR3 is built from 12 residues.